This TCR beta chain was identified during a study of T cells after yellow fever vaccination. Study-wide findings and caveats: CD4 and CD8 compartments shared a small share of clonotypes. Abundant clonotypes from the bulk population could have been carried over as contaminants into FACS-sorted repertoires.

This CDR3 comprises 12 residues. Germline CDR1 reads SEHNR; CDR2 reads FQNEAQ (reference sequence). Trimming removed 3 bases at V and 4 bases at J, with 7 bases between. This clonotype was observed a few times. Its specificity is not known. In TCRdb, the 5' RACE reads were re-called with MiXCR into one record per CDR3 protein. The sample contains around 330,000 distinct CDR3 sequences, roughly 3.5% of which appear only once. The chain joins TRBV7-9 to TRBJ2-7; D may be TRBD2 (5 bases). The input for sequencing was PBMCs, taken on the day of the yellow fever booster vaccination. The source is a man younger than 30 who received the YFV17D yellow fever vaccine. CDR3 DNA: TGTGCCAGCAGCTTTGGGGAGTACGAGCAGTACGTC. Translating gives CASSFGEYEQYV.